A single T cell receptor (beta chain) is shown here with its context. Which antigen it targets is not known. The input lacks base qualities; no much larger clone sits a single base away. These data come from a study of blood T cell repertoires in COVID-19 (TCRdb year 2020). In terms of the full investigation: Samples from collaborators originated in the United States, Italy and Spain and spanned both the acute and convalescent phases of COVID-19. The prospective study material was composed of cDNA or gDNA derived from T cells, B-cell-depleted T cells, or PBMCs. Subjects who had been exposed to COVID-19, were actively infected with it, or had recovered from it provided the deeply sampled blood TCRbeta repertoires that made up the dataset. The repertoires were made available in a free public database intended to serve as a resource for research on the immune response to SARS-CoV-2. The samples were drawn from the first 160 participants of the ongoing ImmuneRACE study and from 950 to 1,500 subjects provided by 6 global collaborators. The sample metadata nearly always contained a de-identified subject ID, COVID-19 status, age in years and sex. HLA class I and class II types, where available, came from metadata supplied by the sample provider rather than from assay-based typing.

The paper's findings and limits, for the study overall: Clinical and demographic metadata were provided uncurated, with the amount varying by source and participant.

As encoded in the germline V gene, CDR1 is SGDLS while CDR2 is YYNGEE. V is shortened by 4 bases, J by 6 bases, and the region joining them spans 14 bases. CDR3 length: 14 amino acids, cysteine to phenylalanine. Solely the CDR3 DNA is kept, with 42 bases framed from the first base. The immunoSEQ Assay, a bias-controlled multiplex PCR, was used to amplify TCRbeta CDR3 regions from genomic DNA. As for how the authors treated the data: The number of nucleated cells in each sample was estimated from the amplification of reference gene primers within the assay. Sequence reads were collapsed and filtered to measure the absolute abundance of every unique TCRbeta CDR3 rearrangement. Productive Simpson clonality was computed per sample as the square root of Simpson's diversity index over productive rearrangements. What TCRdb holds here is the immuneACCESS table cut down to in-frame rearrangements. Part of the clones is not present; checked against another copy, under half of the missing clones reflect an unresolved V gene, and the others are unexplained. That table gives V, J and clone size, and the DNA gave D and trimming. This sample gives fewer than 65,000 clones in total; over 80% of them show up just once. The ten largest clonotypes hold around 7.3% of the sample.

Each collaborating institution followed its own protocols to collect whole blood in K2EDTA tubes. Collaborator samples were shipped for TCRbeta analysis as frozen whole blood, isolated PBMCs, or DNA extracted from either sample type. Sequences were obtained from peripheral blood. The receptor comes from a woman aged 60 to 75 with active or convalescent COVID-19. The chain employs TRBV9 and TRBJ1-5; a confident D gene designation cannot be given. The CDR3 region has the sequence CASSSQAAGQPQHF. The sequenced DNA: TGTGCCAGCAGCTCCCAGGCGGCGGGTCAGCCCCAGCATTTT. The variable domain in full, with residues beyond the CDR3 obtained from the reference TRBV9 and TRBJ1-5 genes, is DSGVTQTPKHLITATGQRVTLRCSPRSGDLSVYWYQQSLDQGLQFLIQYYNGEERAKGNILERFSAQQFPDLHSELNLSSLELGDSALYFCASSSQAAGQPQHFGDGTRLSIL.